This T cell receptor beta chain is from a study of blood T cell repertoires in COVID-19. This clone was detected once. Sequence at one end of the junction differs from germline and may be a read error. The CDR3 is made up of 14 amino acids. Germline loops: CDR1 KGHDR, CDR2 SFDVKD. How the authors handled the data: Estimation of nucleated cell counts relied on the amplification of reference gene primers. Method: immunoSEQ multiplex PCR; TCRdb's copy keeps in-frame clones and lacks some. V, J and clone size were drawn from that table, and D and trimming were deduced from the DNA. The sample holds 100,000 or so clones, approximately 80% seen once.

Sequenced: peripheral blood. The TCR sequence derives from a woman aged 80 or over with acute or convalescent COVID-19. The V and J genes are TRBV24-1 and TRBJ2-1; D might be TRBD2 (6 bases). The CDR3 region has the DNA TGTGCCACCAGTGATTGGGACTCCGACAATGAGCAGTTCTTC. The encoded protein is CATSDWDSDNEQFF.